Listed here are 15 T cell receptor beta chains from one sample, sequenced in a study of spatial heterogeneity in lung cancer. Using its own MiXCR run on the 5' RACE reads, TCRdb lists one record per CDR3 protein. The table has about 13,000 distinct CDR3 sequences, 5.2% seen once. Time point denoted: sample taken at primary tumor resection. Sequencing of whole RNA from tumor, nontumor lung or frozen PBMC involved no sorting. The source material was lung tumor tissue, sampled at surgery. The receptors here all came from a human donor with early-stage non-small cell lung cancer.

This clonotype showed up just a few times. The library was built for alpha chains, so this beta chain is an off-target read and its size means little. The rearrangement links TRBV20-1 to TRBJ1-1; weak D call: TRBD1 (6 bases). Per the germline V gene, CDR1 is DFQATT and CDR2 is SNEGSKA (reference sequence). The V end lost 2 bases, the J end lost 4 bases, and 17 bases lay between the germline ends. This CDR3 has 15 amino acids. For the CDR3, the DNA is TGCAGTGCTAGAAACGTCGCAGTCAGGGGCACTGAAGCTTTCTTT. Protein: CSARNVAVRGTEAFF.

This clonotype was counted ten times or more. This beta chain slipped into a library made for alpha chains as a stray read, so its size is not meaningful. CDR3 DNA sequence: TGTGCCAGCAGTTCCCTCAGGACATCCCAGCAGTACGTC. This gives the protein CASSSLRTSQQYV. The rearrangement uses TRBV6-6 and TRBJ2-7; D may be TRBD1 (5 bases). The CDR3 runs 13 residues. The V and J ends lost 4 bases and 8 bases respectively, with 15 bases between them. Germline V gives CDR1 MNHNY, CDR2 SVGAGI (reference sequence).

This clonotype was seen repeatedly, ten times or more. Little can be read into the size of this beta chain, an off-target read in a library designed for alpha chains. The rearrangement joins TRBV6-6 to TRBJ2-7; 7 bases line up with TRBD1. The CDR3 consists of 11 residues. V shed 8 bases, J shed 8 bases, and the junction held 6 bases outside the gene matches. Germline values: CDR1 MNHNY, CDR2 SVGAGI (reference sequence). CDR3 sequence: CASRDRSKQYF. CDR3 coding DNA: TGTGCCAGCCGGGACAGATCTAAGCAGTACTTC.

By sample fraction, this clonotype is medium-sized. This beta chain is a stray read from a library made for alpha chains; its abundance is not meaningful. In DNA form, the CDR3 reads TGCAGTTGGGACAGGGAGTACAATGAGCAGTTCTTC. This gives the protein CSWDREYNEQFF. The genes are TRBV20-1 and TRBJ2-1, with 9 bases aligning to TRBD1. This CDR3 is 12 amino acids long. V gave up 8 bases and J gave up 4 bases; unmatched junction bases: 3. The germline V gene has CDR1 DFQATT and CDR2 SNEGSKA (reference sequence).

This clonotype was seen ten or more times. This beta chain was picked up by a library intended for alpha chains and is off target, so its count carries little meaning. The DNA for the CDR3 is TGCAGTGCTAGATCTCCGCGGGGGGTAGCGGGGGTACTCAGCACAGATACGCAGTATTTT. It translates to CSARSPRGVAGVLSTDTQYF. The chain employs TRBV20-1 and TRBJ2-3, with 9 bases fitting TRBD2. This CDR3 has 20 residues. Germline lookup yields CDR1 DFQATT and CDR2 SNEGSKA (reference sequence). J lost 0 bases, V lost 2 bases, and 18 bases had no gene match.

This clonotype came up many times. Since the library was made to target alpha chains, this beta chain is a stray read and its abundance is not meaningful. The chain links TRBV20-1 to TRBJ2-4; 8 bases fit TRBD2. The CDR3 covers 14 residues. After removal of 6 bases from V and 1 base from J, the junction contained 5 bases not matched to a gene. Germline CDR1 and CDR2: DFQATT and SNEGSKA (reference sequence). In DNA form, the CDR3 reads TGCAGTGCCCGGGAGGGGAGGGCCAAAAACATTCAGTACTTC. It codes for CSAREGRAKNIQYF.

This clonotype has ten or more counts. This beta chain came through as a stray read in a library set up for alpha chains, and its size says little. CDR3 DNA sequence: TGCGCCAGCAGTAAAACAGCGGGCGGCGGCACTGAAGCTTTCTTT. Protein sequence: CASSKTAGGGTEAFF. The chain employs TRBV5-1 and TRBJ1-1; D is undetermined. The germline V and J ends were trimmed by 5 bases and 4 bases, with 18 bases remaining between them. The CDR3 extends over 15 amino acids. In germline, CDR1 is SGHRS, CDR2 YFSETQ.

This clonotype was detected many times. A library prepared for alpha chains yielded this beta chain as an off-target read; its size is of little meaning. The chain uses TRBV20-1 and TRBJ2-1; 8 bases agree with TRBD2. This CDR3 has 13 residues. The V segment lost 3 bases and the J segment 8 bases; nucleotides outside the gene matches: 6. CDR1 and CDR2 (germline): DFQATT, SNEGSKA (reference sequence). The CDR3 protein is CSARDSGSHEQFF. CDR3 nucleotides: TGCAGTGCTAGGGACAGCGGGAGCCATGAGCAGTTCTTC.

A note on this clonotype: For a library built for alpha chains, this beta chain is a stray read; little rests on its size. This chain uses TRBV9 with TRBJ1-2; D ambiguous. This CDR3 comprises 13 residues. Per the germline V gene, CDR1 is SGDLS and CDR2 is YYNGEE. The V end was cut by 4 bases, the J end by 6 bases, with 13 bases between. The CDR3 DNA follows: TGTGCCAGCAGCCGTTCTAGCACGGATGGCTACACCTTC. This gives the protein CASSRSSTDGYTF.

The sample holds many counts of this clonotype. A library made for alpha chains picked up this beta chain off target, so its size means little. The CDR3: CASSPRDFQETQYF. The CDR3 DNA reads TGTGCCAGCAGTCCCCGGGACTTCCAAGAGACCCAGTACTTC. The gene calls are TRBV7-2 and TRBJ2-5; the D gene is possibly TRBD2 (6 bases). This CDR3 comprises 14 residues. Germline CDR1 SGHTA, CDR2 FQGNSA. The V end was cut by 6 bases, the J end by 1 base, with 12 bases between. Full variable domain (rest looked up from reference TRBV7-2 and TRBJ2-5): GAGVSQSPSNKVTEKGKDVELRCDPISGHTALYWYRQSLGQGLEFLIYFQGNSAPDKSGLPSDRFSAERTGGSVSTLTIQRTQQEDSAVYLCASSPRDFQETQYFGPGTRLLVL.

At least ten counts were recorded for this clonotype. The library was designed around alpha chains, so this beta chain is a stray read whose abundance carries little weight. The chain combines TRBV6-1 with TRBJ2-3; the D gene could be TRBD1 or TRBD2 (5 bases each). Germline CDR1 is MNHNS and CDR2 is SASEGT. The CDR3 consists of 12 residues. The germline V and J ends were trimmed by 4 bases and 10 bases, with 12 bases remaining between them. CDR3 DNA sequence: TGTGCCAGCAGTGGAAGGGGAGTTGCGCAGTATTTT. This gives the protein CASSGRGVAQYF.

In its sample, this clonotype was seen many times. A library prepared for alpha chains yielded this beta chain as an off-target read; its size is of little meaning. The rearrangement links TRBV12-5 to TRBJ2-5, with TRBD2 as a possible D gene (6 bases). Germline V CDR1 and CDR2: LGHNT, FRNRAP. The CDR3 sequence is 15 residues long. The V end was cut by 6 bases, the J end by 2 bases, with 16 bases between. Here the CDR3 reads CASGNGAGTQETQYF. The CDR3 DNA reads as TGTGCTAGTGGGAACGGGGCAGGGACTCAAGAGACCCAGTACTTC.

This clonotype was seen ten or more times. This beta chain is an unintended read in a library built for alpha chains; its size means little. The CDR3 spells CAISDGSNQPQHF. In DNA, the CDR3 is TGTGCCATCAGCGACGGAAGCAATCAGCCCCAGCATTTT. The chain links TRBV10-3 to TRBJ1-5; the D is unclear. CDR3 length: 13 residues. Germline CDR1 is ENHRY and CDR2 is SYGVKD. V was clipped by 6 bases and J by 1 base, with 7 bases between them.

Of note for this clonotype: The library was designed around alpha chains, so this beta chain is a stray read whose abundance carries little weight. The V gene is TRBV11-1, the J gene TRBJ1-2; D not certain. Germline CDR1 is SGHAT and CDR2 is FQDESV (reference sequence). The CDR3 has 15 amino acids. V was cut by 5 bases and J by 2 bases, with 15 bases left in between. The CDR3 sequence is CASSIQPGLNYGYTF. The CDR3 bases are TGTGCCAGCAGCATACAGCCTGGGTTGAACTATGGCTACACCTTC.

This clonotype was detected a few times. Little can be read into the size of this beta chain, an off-target read in a library designed for alpha chains. The J gene is TRBJ1-3, the V gene TRBV6-5, with a possible D match to TRBD1 (5 bases). This CDR3 region has 15 residues. Germline-derived CDR1 and CDR2 are MNHEY and SVGAGI. V lost 4 bases and J 9 bases, leaving 19 bases between the germline ends. This CDR3 is CASSSRGALWGTIYF. The CDR3 bases are TGTGCCAGCAGTTCACGAGGGGCCCTTTGGGGCACCATATATTTT.